This T cell receptor beta chain was observed in a study of T cell repertoires in aging, cancer and after chemotherapy. TRB rearrangements spanning V, D and J were amplified using mixed TRB-A/B primers. TCRdb reprocessed the multiplex PCR reads via MiXCR and lists one record per CDR3 protein. Of roughly 9,100 distinct CDR3 sequences listed, about 34% are singletons. V was cut by 5 bases and J by 5 bases, with 12 bases left in between. CDR1 and CDR2 (germline): MNHNY, SVGAGI (reference sequence). This CDR3 has 13 residues. Amplification of TCR beta used genomic DNA extracted from peripheral blood. The sequence came from a human donor in good health. The chain couples TRBV6-6 to TRBJ1-1, with D perhaps matching TRBD1 (5 bases). The sequenced sample was blood. DNA of the CDR3: TGTGCCAGCAGTCCCTCGAGGGGAACTGAAGCTTTCTTT. Amino acid sequence: CASSPSRGTEAFF.